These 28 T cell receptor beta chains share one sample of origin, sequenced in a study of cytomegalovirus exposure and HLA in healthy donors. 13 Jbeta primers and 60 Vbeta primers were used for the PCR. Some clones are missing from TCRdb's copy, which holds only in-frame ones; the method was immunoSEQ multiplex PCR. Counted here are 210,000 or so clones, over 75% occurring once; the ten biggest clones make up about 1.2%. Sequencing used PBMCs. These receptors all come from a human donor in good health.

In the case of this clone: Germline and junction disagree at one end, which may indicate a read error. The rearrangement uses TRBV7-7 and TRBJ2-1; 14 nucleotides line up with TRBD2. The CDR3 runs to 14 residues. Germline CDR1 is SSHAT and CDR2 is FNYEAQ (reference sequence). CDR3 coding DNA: TGTGCTAGCAGCTCAGGACTAGCGGGAGGTAGGAAGTTCTTC. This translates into CASSSGLAGGRKFF.

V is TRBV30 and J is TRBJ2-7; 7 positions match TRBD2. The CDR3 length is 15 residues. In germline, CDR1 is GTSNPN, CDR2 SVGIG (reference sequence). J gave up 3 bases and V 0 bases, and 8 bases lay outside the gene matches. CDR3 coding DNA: TGTGCCTGGAGTGTACTTGGGACTAATGTCTACGAGCAGTACTTC. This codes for CAWSVLGTNVYEQYF.

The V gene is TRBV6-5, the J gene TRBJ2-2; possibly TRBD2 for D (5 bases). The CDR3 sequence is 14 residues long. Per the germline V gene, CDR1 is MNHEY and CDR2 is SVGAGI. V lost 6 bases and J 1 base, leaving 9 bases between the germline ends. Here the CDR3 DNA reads TGTGCCAGCAGAAAAGAGGGGAACACCGGGGAGCTGTTTTTT. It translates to CASRKEGNTGELFF.

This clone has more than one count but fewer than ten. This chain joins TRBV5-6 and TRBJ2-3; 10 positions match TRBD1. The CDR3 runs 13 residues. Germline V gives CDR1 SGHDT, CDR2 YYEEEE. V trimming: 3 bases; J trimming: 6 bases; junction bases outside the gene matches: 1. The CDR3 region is CASSWTGGDTQYF. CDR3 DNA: TGTGCCAGCAGCTGGACAGGGGGTGATACGCAGTATTTT. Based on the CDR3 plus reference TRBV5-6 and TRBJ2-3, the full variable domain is DAGVTQSPTHLIKTRGQQVTLRCSPKSGHDTVSWYQQALGQGPQFIFQYYEEEERQRGNFPDRFSGHQFPNYSSELNVNALLLGDSALYLCASSWTGGDTQYFGPGTRLTVL.

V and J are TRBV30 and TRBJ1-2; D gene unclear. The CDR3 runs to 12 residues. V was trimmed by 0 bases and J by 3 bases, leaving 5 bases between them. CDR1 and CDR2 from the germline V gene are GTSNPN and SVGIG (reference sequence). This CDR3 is CAWSVVDYGYTF. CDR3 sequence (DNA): TGTGCCTGGAGTGTTGTAGACTATGGCTACACCTTC.

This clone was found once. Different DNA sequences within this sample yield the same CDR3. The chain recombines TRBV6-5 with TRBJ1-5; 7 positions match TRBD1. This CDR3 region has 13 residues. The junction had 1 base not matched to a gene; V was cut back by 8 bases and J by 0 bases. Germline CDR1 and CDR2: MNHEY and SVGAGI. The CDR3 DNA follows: TGTGCCAGCGGACAGGTTAGCAATCAGCCCCAGCATTTT. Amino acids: CASGQVSNQPQHF.

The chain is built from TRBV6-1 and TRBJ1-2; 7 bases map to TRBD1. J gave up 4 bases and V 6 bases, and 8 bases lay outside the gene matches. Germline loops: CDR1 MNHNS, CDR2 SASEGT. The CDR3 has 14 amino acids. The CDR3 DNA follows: TGTGCCAGCAGATCGACGGGACAGATCTATGGCTACACCTTC. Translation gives CASRSTGQIYGYTF.

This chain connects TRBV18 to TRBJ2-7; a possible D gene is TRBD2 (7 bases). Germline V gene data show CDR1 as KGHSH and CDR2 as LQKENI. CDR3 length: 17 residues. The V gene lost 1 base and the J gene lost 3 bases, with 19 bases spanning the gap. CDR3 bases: TGTGCCAGCTCACCACGCGAGGGGCAGGGGAGGGGCTACGAGCAGTACTTC. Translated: CASSPREGQGRGYEQYF.

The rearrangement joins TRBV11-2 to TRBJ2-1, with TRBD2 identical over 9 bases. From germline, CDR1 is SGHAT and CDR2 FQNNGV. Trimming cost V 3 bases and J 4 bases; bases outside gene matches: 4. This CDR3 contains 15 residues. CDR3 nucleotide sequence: TGTGCCAGCAGCTTTGTAGCGGGGGCTTACAATGAGCAGTTCTTC. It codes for CASSFVAGAYNEQFF.

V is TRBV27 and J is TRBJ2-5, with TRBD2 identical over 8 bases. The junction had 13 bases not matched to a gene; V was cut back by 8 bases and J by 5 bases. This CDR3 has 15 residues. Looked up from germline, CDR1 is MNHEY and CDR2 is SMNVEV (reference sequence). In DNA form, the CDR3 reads TGTGCCAGCCGGGGGGGGCTGAAAAACCGGGAGACCCAGTACTTC. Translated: CASRGGLKNRETQYF.

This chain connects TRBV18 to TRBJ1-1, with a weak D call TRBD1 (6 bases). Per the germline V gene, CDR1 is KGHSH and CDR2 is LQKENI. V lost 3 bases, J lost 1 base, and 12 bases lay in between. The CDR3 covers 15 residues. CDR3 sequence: CASSPPSQGNTEAFF. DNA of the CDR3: TGTGCCAGCTCACCTCCTTCACAGGGGAACACTGAAGCTTTCTTT.

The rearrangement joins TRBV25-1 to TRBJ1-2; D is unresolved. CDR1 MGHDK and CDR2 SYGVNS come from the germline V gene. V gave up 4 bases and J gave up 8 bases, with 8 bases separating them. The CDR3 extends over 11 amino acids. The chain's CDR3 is CASSGAGGYTF. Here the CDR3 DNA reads TGTGCCAGCAGTGGGGCGGGGGGCTACACCTTC.

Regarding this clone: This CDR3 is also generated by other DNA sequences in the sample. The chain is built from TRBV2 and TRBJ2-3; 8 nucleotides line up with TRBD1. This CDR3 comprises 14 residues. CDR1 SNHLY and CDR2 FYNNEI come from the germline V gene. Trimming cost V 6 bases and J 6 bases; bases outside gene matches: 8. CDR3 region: CASRQGQGADTQYF. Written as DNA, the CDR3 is TGTGCCAGCAGACAAGGACAGGGCGCGGATACGCAGTATTTT.

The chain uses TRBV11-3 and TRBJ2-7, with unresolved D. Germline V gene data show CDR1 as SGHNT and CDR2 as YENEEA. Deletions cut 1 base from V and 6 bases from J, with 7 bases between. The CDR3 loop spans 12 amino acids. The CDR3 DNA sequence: TGTGCCAGCAGCTTAGCCGCCGGCGAGCAGTACTTC. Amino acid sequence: CASSLAAGEQYF.

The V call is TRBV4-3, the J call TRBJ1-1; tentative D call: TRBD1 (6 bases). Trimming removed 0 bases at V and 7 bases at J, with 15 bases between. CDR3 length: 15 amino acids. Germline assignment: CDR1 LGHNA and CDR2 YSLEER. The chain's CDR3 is CASSQDRQGMGEAFF. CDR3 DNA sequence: TGCGCCAGCAGCCAAGATCGCCAGGGGATGGGTGAAGCTTTCTTT.

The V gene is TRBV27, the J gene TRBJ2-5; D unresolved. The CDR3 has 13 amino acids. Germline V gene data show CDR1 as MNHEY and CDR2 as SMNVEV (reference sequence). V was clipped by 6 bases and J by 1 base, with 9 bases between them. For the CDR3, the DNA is TGTGCCAGCAGCCCGAGGCTCCAAGAGACCCAGTACTTC. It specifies CASSPRLQETQYF.

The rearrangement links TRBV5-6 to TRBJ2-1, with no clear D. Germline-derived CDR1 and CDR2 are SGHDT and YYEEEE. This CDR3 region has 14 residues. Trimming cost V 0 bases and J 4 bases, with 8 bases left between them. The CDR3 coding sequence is TGTGCCAGCAGCTTGGTGGGCAGGTACAATGAGCAGTTCTTC. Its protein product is CASSLVGRYNEQFF.

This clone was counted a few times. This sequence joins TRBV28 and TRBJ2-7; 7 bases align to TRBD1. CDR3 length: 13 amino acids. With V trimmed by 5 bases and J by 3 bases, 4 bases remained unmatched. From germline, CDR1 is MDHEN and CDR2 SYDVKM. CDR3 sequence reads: CASSPGTVYEQYF. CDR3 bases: TGTGCCAGCAGTCCCGGGACAGTCTACGAGCAGTACTTC.

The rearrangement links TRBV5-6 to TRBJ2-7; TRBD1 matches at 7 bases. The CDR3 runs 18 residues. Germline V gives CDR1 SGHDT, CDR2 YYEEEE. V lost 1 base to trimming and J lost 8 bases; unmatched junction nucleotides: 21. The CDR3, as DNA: TGTGCCAGCAGCTTGTCGGCAGGGGGAAGAGGGAGTGTCTCCCAGCAGTACTTC. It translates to CASSLSAGGRGSVSQQYF. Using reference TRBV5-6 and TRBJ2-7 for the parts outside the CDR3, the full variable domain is DAGVTQSPTHLIKTRGQQVTLRCSPKSGHDTVSWYQQALGQGPQFIFQYYEEEERQRGNFPDRFSGHQFPNYSSELNVNALLLGDSALYLCASSLSAGGRGSVSQQYFGPGTRLTVT.

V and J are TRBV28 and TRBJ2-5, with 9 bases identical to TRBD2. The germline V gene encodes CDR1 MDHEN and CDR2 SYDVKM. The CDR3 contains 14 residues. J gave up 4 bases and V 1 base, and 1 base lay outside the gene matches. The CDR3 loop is CASSLSTSGETQYF. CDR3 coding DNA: TGTGCCAGCAGTTTATCGACTAGCGGAGAGACCCAGTACTTC.

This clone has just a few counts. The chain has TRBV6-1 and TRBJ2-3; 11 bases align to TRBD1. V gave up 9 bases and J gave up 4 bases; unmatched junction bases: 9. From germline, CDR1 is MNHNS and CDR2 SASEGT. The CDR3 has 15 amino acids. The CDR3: CASNPGTGGPDTQYF. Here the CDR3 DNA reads TGTGCCAGTAATCCCGGGACAGGGGGGCCAGATACGCAGTATTTT.

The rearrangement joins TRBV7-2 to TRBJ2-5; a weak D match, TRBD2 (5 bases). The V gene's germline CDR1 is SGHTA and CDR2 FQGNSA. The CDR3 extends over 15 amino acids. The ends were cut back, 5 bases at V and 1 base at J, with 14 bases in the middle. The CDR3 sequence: CASSQRFGSQETQYF. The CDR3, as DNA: TGTGCCAGCAGCCAAAGGTTTGGGAGCCAAGAGACCCAGTACTTC.

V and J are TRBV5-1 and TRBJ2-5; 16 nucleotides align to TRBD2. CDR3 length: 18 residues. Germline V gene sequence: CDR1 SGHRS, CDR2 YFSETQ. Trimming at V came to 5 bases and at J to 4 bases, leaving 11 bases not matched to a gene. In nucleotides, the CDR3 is TGCGCCAGCAGGAGACCGGGACTAGCGGGAGGGCCGGGAGAGACCCAGTACTTC. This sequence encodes CASRRPGLAGGPGETQYF.

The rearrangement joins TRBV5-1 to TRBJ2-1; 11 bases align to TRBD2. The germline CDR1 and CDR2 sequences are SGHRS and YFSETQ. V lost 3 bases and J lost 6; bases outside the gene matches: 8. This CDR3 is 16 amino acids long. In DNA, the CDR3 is TGCGCCAGCAGCTCCGGGCTAGCGGGAGGTGGCAATGAGCAGTTCTTC. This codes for CASSSGLAGGGNEQFF.

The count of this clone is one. The CDR3 reads CASSFGLVGSSYNEQFF. In DNA form, the CDR3 reads TGTGCCAGCAGTTTCGGGCTAGTCGGGAGCTCCTACAATGAGCAGTTCTTC. The chain combines TRBV27 with TRBJ2-1; a possible D gene is TRBD2 (6 bases). Trimming cost V 3 bases and J 0 bases, with 15 bases left between them. This CDR3 contains 17 residues. Germline values: CDR1 MNHEY, CDR2 SMNVEV (reference sequence).

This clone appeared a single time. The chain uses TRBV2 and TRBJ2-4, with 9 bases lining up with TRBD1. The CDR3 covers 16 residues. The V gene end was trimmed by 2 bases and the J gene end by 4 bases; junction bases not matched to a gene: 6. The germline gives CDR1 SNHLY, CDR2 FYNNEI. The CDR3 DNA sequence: TGTGCCAGCAGTGAAACTGGGACAGGGCTAAAAAACATTCAGTACTTC. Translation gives CASSETGTGLKNIQYF.

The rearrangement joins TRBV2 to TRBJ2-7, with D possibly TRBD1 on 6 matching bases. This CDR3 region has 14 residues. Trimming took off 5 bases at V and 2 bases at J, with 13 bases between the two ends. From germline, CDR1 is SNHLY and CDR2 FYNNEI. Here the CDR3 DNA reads TGTGCCAGCAGTTCCCGGGACACAACCTACGAGCAGTACTTC. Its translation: CASSSRDTTYEQYF.

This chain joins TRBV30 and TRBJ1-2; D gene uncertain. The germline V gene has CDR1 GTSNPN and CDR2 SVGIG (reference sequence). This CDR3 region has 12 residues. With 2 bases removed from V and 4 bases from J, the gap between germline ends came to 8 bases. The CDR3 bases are TGTGCCTGGAGTTTGGTCAGCTATGGCTACACCTTC. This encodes CAWSLVSYGYTF.